This T cell receptor beta chain was recorded in a study of identifying expanded T cells in peripheral blood. Broader study findings: Clone count variance between roughly two-week samples rose with total template count. Over around two and four weeks, about 15 and 19 clones changed, versus around 1.2 between replicates.

A word on this clone: No antigen is known for it.

No infections or other immune events were documented during collection. CDR1 is ENHRY, CDR2 SYGVKD, per germline. The junction had 10 bases not matched to a gene; V was cut back by 8 bases and J by 4 bases. The CDR3 is 15 amino acids. Profiling relied on immunoSEQ multiplex PCR, and the TCRdb table lists in-frame clones only, not all of them. In the table there are fewer than 65,000 clones, over 75% of which are singletons. The chain combines TRBV10-3 with TRBJ1-1; 10 bases map to TRBD1. The clonotype was recovered from a person aged 18 to 75 in good health. The specimen was blood. The CDR3 nucleotides are TGTGCCATCGGGGAGGACAGGGGGATTCGCACTGAAGCTTTCTTT. It specifies CAIGEDRGIRTEAFF.